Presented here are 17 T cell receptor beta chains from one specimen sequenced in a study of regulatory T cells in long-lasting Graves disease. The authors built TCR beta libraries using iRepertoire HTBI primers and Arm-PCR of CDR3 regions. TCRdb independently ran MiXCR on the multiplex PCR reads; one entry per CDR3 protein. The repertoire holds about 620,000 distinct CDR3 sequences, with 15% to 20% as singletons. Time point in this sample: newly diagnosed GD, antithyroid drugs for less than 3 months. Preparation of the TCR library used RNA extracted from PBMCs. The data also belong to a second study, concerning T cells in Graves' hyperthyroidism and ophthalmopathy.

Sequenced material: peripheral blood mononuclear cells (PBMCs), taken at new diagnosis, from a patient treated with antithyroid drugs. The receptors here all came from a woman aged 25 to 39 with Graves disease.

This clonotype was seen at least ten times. CDR3 nucleotides: TGTGCCAGCAGCCCAGCAGGTACAGGGCAAGAGACCCAGTACTTC. This encodes CASSPAGTGQETQYF. The chain carries TRBV11-2 and TRBJ2-5; TRBD1 might be the D (6 bases). Germline V gene sequence: CDR1 SGHAT, CDR2 FQNNGV. V lost 5 bases and J lost 2, with 15 bases in between. This CDR3 contains 15 residues. The full variable domain, its missing parts supplied by reference TRBV11-2 and TRBJ2-5, is EAGVAQSPRYKIIEKRQSVAFWCNPISGHATLYWYQQILGQGPKLLIQFQNNGVVDDSQLPKDRFSAERLKGVDSTLKIQPAKLEDSAVYLCASSPAGTGQETQYFGPGTRLLVL.

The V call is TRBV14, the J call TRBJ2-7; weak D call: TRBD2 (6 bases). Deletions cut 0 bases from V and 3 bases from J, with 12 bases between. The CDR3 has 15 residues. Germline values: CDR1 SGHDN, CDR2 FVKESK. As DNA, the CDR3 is TGTGCCAGCAGCCAAGACTTGAGGACTATCTACGAGCAGTACTTC. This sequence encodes CASSQDLRTIYEQYF. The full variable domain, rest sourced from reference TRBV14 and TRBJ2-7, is EAGVTQFPSHSVIEKGQTVTLRCDPISGHDNLYWYRRVMGKEIKFLLHFVKESKQDESGMPNNRFLAERTGGTYSTLKVQPAELEDSGVYFCASSQDLRTIYEQYFGPGTRLTVT.

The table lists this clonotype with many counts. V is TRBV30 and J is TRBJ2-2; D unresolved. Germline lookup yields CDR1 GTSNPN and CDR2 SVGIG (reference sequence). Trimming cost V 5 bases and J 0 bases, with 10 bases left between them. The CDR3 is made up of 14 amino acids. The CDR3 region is CAWWQGSNTGELFF. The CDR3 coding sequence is TGTGCCTGGTGGCAAGGTTCGAACACCGGGGAGCTGTTTTTT.

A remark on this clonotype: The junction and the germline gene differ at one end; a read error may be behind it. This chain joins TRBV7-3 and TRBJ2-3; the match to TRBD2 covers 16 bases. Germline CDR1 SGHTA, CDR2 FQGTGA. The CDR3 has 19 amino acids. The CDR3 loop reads CASSHYPGTSGRGTDTRYF. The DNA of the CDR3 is TGTGCCAGCAGCCACTATCCCGGGACTAGCGGGAGGGGCACAGATACGCGGTATTTT.

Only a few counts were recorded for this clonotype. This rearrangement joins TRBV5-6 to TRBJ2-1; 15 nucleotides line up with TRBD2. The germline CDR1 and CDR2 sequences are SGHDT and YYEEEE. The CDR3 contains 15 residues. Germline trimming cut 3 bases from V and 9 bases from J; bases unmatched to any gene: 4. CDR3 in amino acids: CASSWGTSGRSEQFF. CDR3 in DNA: TGTGCCAGCAGCTGGGGGACTAGCGGGAGGAGTGAGCAGTTCTTC.

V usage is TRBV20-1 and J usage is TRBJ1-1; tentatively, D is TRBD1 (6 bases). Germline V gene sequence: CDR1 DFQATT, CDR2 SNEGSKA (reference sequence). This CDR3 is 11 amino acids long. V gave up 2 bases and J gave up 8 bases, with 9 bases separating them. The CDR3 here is CSARPDREAFF. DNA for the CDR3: TGCAGTGCTAGACCCGACAGGGAAGCTTTCTTT.

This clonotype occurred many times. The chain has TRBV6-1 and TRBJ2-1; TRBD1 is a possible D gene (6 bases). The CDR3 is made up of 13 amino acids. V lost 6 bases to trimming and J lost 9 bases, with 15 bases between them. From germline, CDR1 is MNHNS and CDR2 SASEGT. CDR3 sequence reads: CASRGQPYTEQFF. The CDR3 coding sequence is TGTGCCAGCAGAGGACAGCCCTATACTGAGCAGTTCTTC.

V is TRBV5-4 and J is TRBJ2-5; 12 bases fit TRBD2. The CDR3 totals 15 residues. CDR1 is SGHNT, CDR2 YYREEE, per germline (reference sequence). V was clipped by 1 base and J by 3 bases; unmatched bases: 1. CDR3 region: CASSLTSGGKETQYF. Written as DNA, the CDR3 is TGTGCCAGCAGCTTGACTAGCGGGGGGAAAGAGACCCAGTACTTC.

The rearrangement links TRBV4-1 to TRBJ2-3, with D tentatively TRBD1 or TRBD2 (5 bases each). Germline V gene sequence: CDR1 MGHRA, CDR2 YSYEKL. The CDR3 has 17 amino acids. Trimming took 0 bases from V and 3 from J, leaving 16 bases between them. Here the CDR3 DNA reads TGCGCCAGCAGCCAAGATCAGCAGGGAGCCGGGACAGATACGCAGTATTTT. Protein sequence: CASSQDQQGAGTDTQYF.

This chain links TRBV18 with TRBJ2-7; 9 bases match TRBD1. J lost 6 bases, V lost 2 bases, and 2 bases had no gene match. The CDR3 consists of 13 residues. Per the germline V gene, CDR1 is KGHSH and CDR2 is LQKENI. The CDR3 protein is CASSPTGGGEQYF. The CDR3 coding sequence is TGTGCCAGCTCACCAACAGGGGGCGGCGAGCAGTACTTC.

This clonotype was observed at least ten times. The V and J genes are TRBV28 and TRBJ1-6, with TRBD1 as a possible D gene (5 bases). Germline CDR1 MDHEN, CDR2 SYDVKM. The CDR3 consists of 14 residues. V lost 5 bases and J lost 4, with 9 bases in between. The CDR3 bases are TGTGCCAGCAGTCCCGGGGGGTATAATTCACCCCTCCACTTT. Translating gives CASSPGGYNSPLHF.

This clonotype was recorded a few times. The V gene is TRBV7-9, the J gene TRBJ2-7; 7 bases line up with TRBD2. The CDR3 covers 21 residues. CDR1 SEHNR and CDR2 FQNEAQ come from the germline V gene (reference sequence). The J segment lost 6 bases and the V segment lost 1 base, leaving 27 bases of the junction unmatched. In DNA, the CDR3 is TGTGCCAGCAGCTTAGATGTTTCGGGGGGAAGAAAAATCCTCACTCCACCCGAGCAGTACTTC. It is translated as CASSLDVSGGRKILTPPEQYF.

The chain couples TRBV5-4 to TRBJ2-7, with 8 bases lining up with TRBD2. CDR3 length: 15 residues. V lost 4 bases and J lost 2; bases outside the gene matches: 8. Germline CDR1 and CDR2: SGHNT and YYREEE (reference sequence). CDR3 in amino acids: CASSPSAGDTYEQYF. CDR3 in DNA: TGTGCCAGCAGCCCCTCAGCGGGAGACACCTACGAGCAGTACTTC.

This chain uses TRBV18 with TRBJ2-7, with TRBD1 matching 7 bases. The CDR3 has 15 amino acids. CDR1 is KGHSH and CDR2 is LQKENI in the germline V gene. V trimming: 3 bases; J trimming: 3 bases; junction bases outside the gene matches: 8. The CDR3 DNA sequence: TGTGCCAGCTCACCCCCCGGGACAGCCTTCTACGAGCAGTACTTC. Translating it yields CASSPPGTAFYEQYF.

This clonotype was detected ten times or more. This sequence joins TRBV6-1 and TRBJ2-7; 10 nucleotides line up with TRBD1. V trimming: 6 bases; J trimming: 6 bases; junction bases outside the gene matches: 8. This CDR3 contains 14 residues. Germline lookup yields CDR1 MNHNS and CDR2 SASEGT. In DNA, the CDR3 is TGTGCCAGCAGACCGGGACAGGGGTTGGGCGAGCAGTACTTC. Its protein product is CASRPGQGLGEQYF.

This chain's CDR3 is CSANQGPSYEQYF. CDR3 bases: TGCAGTGCCAATCAAGGACCGTCCTACGAGCAGTACTTC. This sequence joins TRBV20-1 and TRBJ2-7; D gene unclear. The germline CDR1 and CDR2 sequences are DFQATT and SNEGSKA (reference sequence). The CDR3 length is 13 residues. With 6 bases removed from V and 1 base from J, the gap between germline ends came to 13 bases.

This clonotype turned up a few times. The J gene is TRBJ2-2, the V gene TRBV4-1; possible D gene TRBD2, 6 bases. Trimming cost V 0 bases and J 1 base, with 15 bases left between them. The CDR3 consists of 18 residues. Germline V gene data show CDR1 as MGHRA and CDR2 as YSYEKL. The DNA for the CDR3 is TGCGCCAGCAGCCAAGATCGGAGAGTAGCGGAGAACACCGGGGAGCTGTTTTTT. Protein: CASSQDRRVAENTGELFF.